This section outlines one T cell receptor beta chain sequence together with its context. The record originates from a study of T cell responses to AZD1222 COVID-19 vaccine. The CDR3 consists of 20 residues. V lost 3 bases and J 4 bases, leaving 34 bases between the germline ends. Germline-derived CDR1 and CDR2 are GTSNPN and SVGIG (reference sequence). Using immunoSEQ multiplex PCR, the repertoire was profiled, and TCRdb retains in-frame clones only, with some absent. The data contain 93,000 or so clones, around nine tenths of them singletons. The chain links TRBV30 to TRBJ2-7; D ambiguous. The source material was peripheral blood, sampled on day 0 of AZD1222 vaccination. The sequence was collected from an adult in good health. The chain's CDR3 is CAWRLPGLMVGDTSTYEQYF. The CDR3 DNA sequence: TGTGCCTGGAGACTCCCCGGGCTGATGGTTGGAGACACTTCTACTTACGAGCAGTACTTC. Combining the CDR3 with reference TRBV30 and TRBJ2-7 gives the whole variable domain SQTIHQWPATLVQPVGSPLSLECTVEGTSNPNLYWYRQAAGRGLQLLFYSVGIGQISSEVPQNLSASRPQDRQFILSSKKLLLSDSGFYLCAWRLPGLMVGDTSTYEQYFGPGTRLTVT.